The source of this T cell receptor beta chain is a study of OX40 agonist ivuxolimab in advanced cancers. Data came from immunoSEQ multiplex PCR; TCRdb stores just in-frame clones and leaves some out. The data contain fewer than 80,000 clones, about 85% of them singletons. CDR3 length: 17 residues. The ends lost 5 bases at V and 5 bases at J; junction bases unmatched: 12. CDR1 and CDR2 from the germline V gene are SGHTA and FQGNSA. The origin of this receptor is an adult with an advanced solid tumor such as melanoma, head and neck, liver or kidney cancer. Sample: CD4+ or CD8+ T cells sorted from blood, taken in a trial of the OX40 agonist ivuxolimab. The chain links TRBV7-2 to TRBJ2-1, with 10 positions matching TRBD2. CDR3 sequence reads: CASSQALTTSGNNEQFF. In DNA form, the CDR3 reads TGTGCCAGCAGCCAAGCCCTTACTACTAGCGGGAACAATGAGCAGTTCTTC.